This TCR beta chain comes out of a study of cytomegalovirus exposure and HLA in healthy donors. General study results and limits: The classifier, whose performance was assessed in both the original and validation cohorts, reportedly diagnosed cytomegalovirus status with high specificity and sensitivity. CMV serostatus was the only recorded immune exposure for donors. Sequences of the TCR beta chain were said to predict the HLA-A and HLA-B alleles of most subjects accurately. Later genetic work tied a missense DCLRE1C variant to beta-chain V and J trimming.

CDR1 MNHNS and CDR2 SASEGT come from the germline V gene. Trimming took 1 base from V and 5 from J, leaving 9 bases between them. This CDR3 region has 15 residues. 60 Vbeta and 13 Jbeta primers were used in PCR. Using immunoSEQ multiplex PCR, the repertoire was profiled, and TCRdb retains in-frame clones only, with some absent. The sample's table shows some 120,000 clones. About this clone: Its antigen remains unknown.

The chain joins TRBV6-1 to TRBJ1-6; no firm D call. This receptor was identified in a woman aged 60-75 years in good health and CMV-seronegative. Sequenced: PBMCs. CDR3 residues: CASSEGGKNNSPLHF. CDR3 coding DNA: TGTGCCAGCAGTGAAGGCGGGAAAAATAATTCACCCCTCCACTTT.